The sequence of this T cell receptor (beta chain) was determined in a study of T cells in Graves' hyperthyroidism and ophthalmopathy. Investigators excluded patients with uncontrolled infection, other autoimmune disease, pregnancy or lactation. Amplification of TCR beta CDR3 regions was performed using RNA transcripts as template. First-round RT-PCR of the TCR CDR3 relied on the HTBI primer set. Via MiXCR, TCRdb re-called the multiplex PCR reads, giving one row per CDR3 protein. Of about 58,000 distinct CDR3 sequences listed, roughly 49% are singletons. On this clonotype: The antigen remains undetermined. The junction differs from germline at one of its ends, possibly a read error.

CDR1 and CDR2 (germline): MRHNA, SNTAGT. CDR3 size: 15 residues. Study conclusions and caveats: Clonotypes that were expanded in thyroid above 0.001 mostly appeared in blood too.

The sequence was obtained from a woman aged 30 to 39 with Graves' ophthalmopathy. J is TRBJ2-5 and V is TRBV6-4, with a tentative D call TRBD2 (7 bases). The specimen sequenced was blood. CDR3 in DNA: TGTGCCAGCAGGGACTCCCTCGCGGGGGCGGAGACCCAGTACTTC. It yields the protein CASRDSLAGAETQYF.